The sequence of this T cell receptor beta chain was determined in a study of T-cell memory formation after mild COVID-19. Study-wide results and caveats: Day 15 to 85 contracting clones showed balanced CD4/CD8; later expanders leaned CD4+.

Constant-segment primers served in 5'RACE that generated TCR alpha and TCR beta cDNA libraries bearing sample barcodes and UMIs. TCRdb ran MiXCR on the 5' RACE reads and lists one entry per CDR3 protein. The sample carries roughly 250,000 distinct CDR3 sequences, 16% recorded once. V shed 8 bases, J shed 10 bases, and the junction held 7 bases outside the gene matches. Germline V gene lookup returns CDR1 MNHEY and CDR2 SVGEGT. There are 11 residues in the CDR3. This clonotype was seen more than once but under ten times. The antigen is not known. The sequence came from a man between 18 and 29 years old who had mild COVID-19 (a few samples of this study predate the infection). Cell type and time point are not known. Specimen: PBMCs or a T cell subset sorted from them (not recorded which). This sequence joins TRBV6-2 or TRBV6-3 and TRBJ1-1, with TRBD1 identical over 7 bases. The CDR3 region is CASGRGRLAFF. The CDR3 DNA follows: TGTGCCAGCGGAAGGGGGCGCTTAGCTTTCTTT.